This T cell receptor beta chain stems from a study of T cell repertoires in cytomegalovirus infection. Study-wide background: Researchers turned to recently identified HLA-C-restricted CMV epitopes as well as well-studied HLA-B-restricted ones. The public TCR beta signatures pointed to both CMV infection and matching HLA type.

This clonotype occurred a few times. What it binds is not known. Study-level results: CMV carriers having the relevant HLA were flagged by cumulative public TCR beta family frequency.

Germline loops: CDR1 SGHTA, CDR2 FQGNSA. The CDR3 extends over 17 amino acids. V shed 4 bases and J shed 9 bases, with 25 bases lying between them. In TCRdb, the reads were re-called with MiXCR into one record per CDR3 protein. Of around 540,000 distinct CDR3 sequences in the sample, about 33% were seen once. V and J are TRBV7-2 and TRBJ2-1, with D perhaps being TRBD1 or TRBD2 (6 bases each). The input for sequencing was cultured PBMCs, taken from culture after CMV antigen stimulation. The sequence derives from a human donor in good health (CMV status not recorded). Some clones in this sample may be carry-over from other donors' samples. The CDR3 nucleotides are TGTGCCAGCAGCTCCTTAACAGGGTCGGGGGCCTACGCTGAGCAGTTCTTC. Translation: CASSSLTGSGAYAEQFF.